Detailed here is one T cell receptor (beta chain). Repertoires were generated with immunoSEQ multiplex PCR, while TCRdb's copy carries only in-frame clones and drops some. The sample includes 25,000 to 35,000 clones. The data originate from a study of T cells in women clearing cervical HPV infection. The sequence came from a woman aged 18-70 years with a cervical HPV16 infection that either progressed to CIN3+ or cleared (not recorded which). Sequenced sample: blood buffy coat.

This chain's CDR3 is CASSQSGANVLFF. The covered CDR3 bases are TGTGCCAGCAGCCAATCTGGGGCCAACGTA. The chain has TRBV7-3 and TRBJ1-4; D is perhaps TRBD1 (5 bases). The read ends 3 residues shy of where the CDR3 ends; the end is completed using the germline J gene. Germline V gene lookup returns CDR1 SGHTA and CDR2 FQGTGA. The CDR3 sequence is 13 residues long.